The next 17 T cell receptor beta chains were all read from a single sample in a study of blood T cell repertoires in COVID-19. Libraries were prepared by immunoSEQ multiplex PCR; TCRdb keeps only in-frame clonotypes and omits some of them. The sample yields 150,000 to 200,000 clones, approximately 90% seen once. Sequencing was performed on PBMCs or T cells enriched from blood (not recorded which). The origin of the receptors is a woman aged 18-29 years who had recovered from COVID-19.

This clone came up a few times. The chain employs TRBV2 and TRBJ2-1, with a possible D match to TRBD2 (5 bases). The V end lost 3 bases, the J end lost 8 bases, and 11 bases lay between the germline ends. Germline V gene data show CDR1 as SNHLY and CDR2 as FYNNEI. CDR3 length: 13 residues. DNA for the CDR3: TGTGCCAGCAGTGAGGAGGTTGTAGATGAGCAGTTCTTC. This encodes CASSEEVVDEQFF.

The chain recombines TRBV5-1 with TRBJ2-3, with 11 bases matching TRBD2. Germline V lookup: CDR1 SGHRS, CDR2 YFSETQ. The CDR3 runs to 16 residues. With 4 bases clipped from V and 2 bases from J, the junction kept 6 bases outside the gene matches. The CDR3 reads CASSDLAGGITDTQYF. CDR3 sequence (DNA): TGCGCCAGCAGCGACCTAGCGGGAGGCATCACAGATACGCAGTATTTT.

Regarding this clone: The germline gene is not matched at one end of the junction; a read error may be the cause. The chain joins TRBV7-7 to TRBJ2-2; 7 nucleotides line up with TRBD2. CDR1 is SSHAT and CDR2 is FNYEAQ in the germline V gene (reference sequence). The CDR3 is 14 residues long. CDR3 loop: CASSLAGGSGELFF. The CDR3 region has the DNA TGTGCTAGCAGCTTAGCTGGCGGGAGCGGGGAGCTGTTTTTT.

This sequence joins TRBV2 and TRBJ1-4, with D uncertain. CDR1 and CDR2 from the germline V gene are SNHLY and FYNNEI. V gave up 1 base and J gave up 9 bases, with 6 bases separating them. CDR3 length: 12 amino acids. CDR3 region: CASSEGGKKLFF. In DNA form, the CDR3 reads TGTGCCAGCAGTGAAGGAGGGAAAAAACTGTTTTTT.

The rearrangement uses TRBV27 and TRBJ1-5, with D unclear. Trimming shortened V by 4 bases and J by 7 bases, and 11 bases separated the two germline ends. CDR1 and CDR2 (germline): MNHEY, SMNVEV (reference sequence). CDR3 size: 13 residues. The CDR3 DNA sequence: TGTGCCAGCAGTTCCGCGGGAGAACAGCCCCAGCATTTT. As protein: CASSSAGEQPQHF.

This clone was detected once. This chain joins TRBV11-2 and TRBJ1-4; D might be TRBD1 (6 bases). CDR1 SGHAT and CDR2 FQNNGV come from the germline V gene. This CDR3 has 18 residues. V shed 6 bases and J shed 5 bases, with 25 bases lying between them. The CDR3 bases are TGTGCCAGCAGACGGGGCCGGGGACACCGAATTTCGAATGAAAAACTGTTTTTT. This translates into CASRRGRGHRISNEKLFF.

The chain joins TRBV5-6 to TRBJ2-1; possible D gene TRBD1, 6 bases. Trimming cost V 1 base and J 4 bases, with 21 bases left between them. The CDR3 has 18 amino acids. The germline V gene encodes CDR1 SGHDT and CDR2 YYEEEE. The CDR3 loop is CASSLSYGGGNMYNEQFF. The CDR3 DNA follows: TGTGCCAGCAGCTTGTCATATGGGGGCGGCAATATGTACAATGAGCAGTTCTTC.

This clone was seen only once. V usage is TRBV3-1 (or the pseudogene TRBV3-2) and J usage is TRBJ2-5; D is perhaps TRBD2 (6 bases). Trimming cost V 1 base and J 8 bases, with 14 bases left between them. CDR1 and CDR2 (germline): LGHDT, YNNKEL (reference sequence). This CDR3 is 14 amino acids long. CDR3 in DNA: TGTGCCAGCAGCCAAGTCCGGACTACCCAAACCCAGTACTTC. Amino acids: CASSQVRTTQTQYF.

The genes are TRBV7-3 and TRBJ2-3; TRBD1 matches at 9 bases. This CDR3 region has 20 residues. Germline values: CDR1 SGHTA, CDR2 FQGTGA. The V and J ends lost 5 bases and 5 bases, in that order; junction bases with no gene match: 23. The CDR3 is CASSPPRDRVRGAGGDTQYF. For the CDR3, the DNA is TGTGCCAGCAGCCCCCCGCGGGACAGGGTACGGGGAGCCGGCGGAGATACGCAGTATTTT.

The rearrangement links TRBV25-1 to TRBJ2-1; D remains unclear. CDR3 size: 13 residues. The germline V gene encodes CDR1 MGHDK and CDR2 SYGVNS. V was shortened by 2 bases and J by 10 bases, with 12 bases between the two germline ends. In DNA form, the CDR3 reads TGTGCCAGCAGTGAACTCAGCGACCCGGAGCAGTTCTTC. Its protein is CASSELSDPEQFF.

The V and J genes are TRBV11-2 and TRBJ1-6; possibly TRBD1 for D (5 bases). The germline V and J ends were trimmed by 4 bases and 7 bases, with 14 bases remaining between them. This CDR3 is built from 15 residues. Germline values: CDR1 SGHAT, CDR2 FQNNGV. CDR3 protein: CASSSAGRPNSPLHF. In nucleotides, the CDR3 is TGTGCCAGCAGCTCGGCGGGACGGCCAAATTCACCCCTCCACTTT.

This clone appeared a single time. The chain employs TRBV28 and TRBJ1-2; TRBD1 might be the D (5 bases). The CDR3 length is 15 residues. Trimming removed 2 bases at V and 6 bases at J, with 16 bases between. Germline V gene lookup returns CDR1 MDHEN and CDR2 SYDVKM. The DNA of the CDR3 is TGTGCCAGCAGTTTAGTAGGATCAGGGTCGGATGGCTACACCTTC. This gives the protein CASSLVGSGSDGYTF.

This sequence joins TRBV7-8 and TRBJ1-1; D is uncertain. CDR1 SGHVS and CDR2 FQNEAQ come from the germline V gene. The CDR3 consists of 13 residues. V dropped 7 bases and J dropped 4 bases, with 13 bases sitting between them. CDR3 in amino acids: CASMGSSITEAFF. The CDR3 region has the DNA TGTGCCAGCATGGGCTCCAGTATCACTGAAGCTTTCTTT.

The V and J genes are TRBV7-9 and TRBJ2-1; 10 bases fit TRBD2. J gave up 2 bases and V 1 base, and 5 bases lay outside the gene matches. The CDR3 is made up of 17 amino acids. Germline values: CDR1 SEHNR, CDR2 FQNEAQ (reference sequence). CDR3 amino acids: CASSLGGLAGAYNEQFF. The CDR3 nucleotides are TGTGCCAGCAGCTTAGGCGGGCTAGCGGGGGCCTACAATGAGCAGTTCTTC.

J is TRBJ2-1 and V is TRBV11-3; TRBD1 matches at 9 bases. The CDR3 spans 13 residues. Trimming took 4 bases from V and 8 from J; bases not matched to a gene: 3. Germline V lookup: CDR1 SGHNT, CDR2 YENEEA. The CDR3: CASSWDREDEQFF. The DNA of the CDR3 is TGTGCCAGCAGCTGGGACAGGGAGGATGAGCAGTTCTTC.

The chain has TRBV3-1 (or the pseudogene TRBV3-2) and TRBJ2-2; 7 bases are a match to TRBD2. This CDR3 is built from 15 residues. Germline lookup yields CDR1 LGHDT and CDR2 YNNKEL (reference sequence). J was trimmed by 4 bases and V by 2 bases; bases with no gene match: 4. Written as DNA, the CDR3 is TGTGCCAGCAGCCAACGACTAGCAGTCACCGGGGAGCTGTTTTTT. This sequence encodes CASSQRLAVTGELFF.

This clone was counted a single time. The V call is TRBV4-1, the J call TRBJ1-1; no reliable D call. This CDR3 spans 13 amino acids. Per the germline V gene, CDR1 is MGHRA and CDR2 is YSYEKL. Trimming stripped 0 bases from V and 3 bases from J, with 5 bases between. In DNA, the CDR3 is TGCGCCAGCAGCCAAGATACTTACACTGAAGCTTTCTTT. Translating gives CASSQDTYTEAFF.